These T cell receptor beta chains were read from a single sample in a study of identifying expanded T cells in peripheral blood. Using immunoSEQ multiplex PCR, the repertoire was profiled, and TCRdb retains in-frame clones only, with some absent. The profile shows 75,000 to 95,000 clones, around nine tenths of them singletons. Sequencing was performed on blood. These receptors all stem from a person aged 18 to 70 in good health. Both conserved end residues are part of each CDR3. D genes are given only for firm matches. Part of the rows lack a size; the others show once, few, many or a class for expanded clones.

j_call d_call v_call clone_size cdr3_nt cdr3_aa
TRBJ2-7 TRBD1 TRBV29-1 - TGCAGCGGGCAGGGGGCGGCCTACGAGCAGTACTTC CSGQGAAYEQYF
TRBJ2-2 - TRBV15 - TGTGCCACCAGCAGAGATCGTTTGGACGGGGAGCTGTTTTTT CATSRDRLDGELFF
TRBJ2-1 TRBD1 TRBV6-1 - TGTGCCAGCAGCCGACAGGGGTATAGCGATGAGCAGTTCTTC CASSRQGYSDEQFF
TRBJ2-3 TRBD1 TRBV4-1 - TGCGCCAGCAGCCCTGTGGGGGACAGGGTCCCTTCGGAGGGCACAGATACGCAGTATTTT CASSPVGDRVPSEGTDTQYF
TRBJ2-7 - TRBV2 - TGTGCCAGCAGTGCCGCTGAAGGCGCCGGGTACGAGCAGTACTTC CASSAAEGAGYEQYF
TRBJ2-7 TRBD1 TRBV28 - TGTGCCAGCAGTCTGACAGGGCAGGTCTACGAGCAGTACTTC CASSLTGQVYEQYF
TRBJ1-5 - TRBV6-1 - TGTGCCAGCAGTGAAGTCGGGGCCCAGCCCCAGCATTTT CASSEVGAQPQHF
TRBJ2-5 TRBD1 TRBV29-1 - TGCAGCGTTGAAGATTGGGGGACAGAAGAGACCCAGTACTTC CSVEDWGTEETQYF
TRBJ1-2 - TRBV7-8 - TGTGCCAGCAGCTTCAACAGGGCCCCTTACTATGGCTACACCTTC CASSFNRAPYYGYTF
TRBJ2-2 TRBD2 TRBV14 - TGTGCCAGCAGCCGCCTAGCGGGAGCCCCTCCGAACACCGGGGAGCTGTTTTTT CASSRLAGAPPNTGELFF
TRBJ1-3 - TRBV5-1 - TGCGCCAGCAGCTCCCAAGGAGGGGGGGTCTCTGGAAACACCATATATTTT CASSSQGGGVSGNTIYF
TRBJ2-2 TRBD2 TRBV7-2 - TGTGCCAGCAGCCCCATCAGACTAGCGGGAACCACCCCCGGGGAGCTGTTTTTT CASSPIRLAGTTPGELFF
TRBJ1-3 - TRBV5-5 - TGTGCCAGCAGCCCCTGGGACGGTAGCTCTGGAAACACCATATATTTT CASSPWDGSSGNTIYF
TRBJ2-2 TRBD2 TRBV27 few TGTGCCAGCAGGGGGGGGACTAGCTTGACCGGGGAGCTGTTTTTT CASRGGTSLTGELFF
TRBJ1-5 - TRBV19 - TGTGCCAGTAGTATACGGGGCCGGGATCAGCCCCAGCATTTT CASSIRGRDQPQHF
TRBJ1-2 - TRBV19 - TGTGCCAGTAGTATTCTGGGGTCCACTGGCTACACCTTC CASSILGSTGYTF
TRBJ1-1 - TRBV5-6 - TGTGCCAGCAGCTTGGTCAGATTGAACACTGAAGCTTTCTTT CASSLVRLNTEAFF
TRBJ2-5 TRBD2 TRBV19 few TGTGCCAGCCACCGTGAGGCGGGAGATAAGACCCAGTACTTC CASHREAGDKTQYF
TRBJ1-1 - TRBV19 - TGTGCCAGTAGTTTACGACAGTGGGGCACTGAAGCTTTCTTT CASSLRQWGTEAFF
TRBJ1-2 - TRBV19 - TGTGCCAGTAGAACCGCCCTGACGGGTAACTATGGCTACACCTTC CASRTALTGNYGYTF
TRBJ2-2 - TRBV7-8 once TGTGCCAGCAGCTTAGTGGCCAGGGAGCTGTTTTTT CASSLVARELFF
TRBJ2-5 TRBD2 TRBV7-2 once TGTGCCAGCAGCTCCGGGACTAGCGGGAAGGGGACCCAGTACTTC CASSSGTSGKGTQYF